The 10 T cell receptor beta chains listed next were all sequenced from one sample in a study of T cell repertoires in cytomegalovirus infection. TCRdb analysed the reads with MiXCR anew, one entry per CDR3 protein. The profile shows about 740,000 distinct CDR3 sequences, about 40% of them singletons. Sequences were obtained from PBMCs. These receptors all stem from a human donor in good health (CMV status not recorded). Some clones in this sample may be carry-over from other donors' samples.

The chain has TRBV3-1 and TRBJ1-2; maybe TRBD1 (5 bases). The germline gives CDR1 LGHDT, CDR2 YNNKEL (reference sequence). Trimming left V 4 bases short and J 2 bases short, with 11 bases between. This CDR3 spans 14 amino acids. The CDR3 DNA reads TGTGCCAGCAGCCGCTCGGGGGGAAACTATGGCTACACCTTC. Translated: CASSRSGGNYGYTF.

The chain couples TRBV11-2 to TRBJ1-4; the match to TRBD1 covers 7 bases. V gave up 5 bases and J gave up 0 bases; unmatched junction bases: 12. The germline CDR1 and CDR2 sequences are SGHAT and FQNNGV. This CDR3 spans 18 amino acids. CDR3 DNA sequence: TGTGCCAGCAGCAGGGGACAGCTTTCCCTTGCAACTAATGAAAAACTGTTTTTT. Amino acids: CASSRGQLSLATNEKLFF.

CDR3 sequence (DNA): TGTGCCAGCAGTTGGACTCAAGGGTTGAACACTGAAGCTTTCTTT. It codes for CASSWTQGLNTEAFF. This chain connects TRBV27 to TRBJ1-1; D is unclear. Germline V gene sequence: CDR1 MNHEY, CDR2 SMNVEV (reference sequence). Trimming removed 4 bases from V and 0 bases from J, with 12 bases in between. The CDR3 spans 15 residues.

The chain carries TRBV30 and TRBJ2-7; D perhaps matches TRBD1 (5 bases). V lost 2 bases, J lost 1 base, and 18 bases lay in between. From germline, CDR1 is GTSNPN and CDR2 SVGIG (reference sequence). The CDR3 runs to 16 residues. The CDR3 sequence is CAWSTQGGMVSYEQYF. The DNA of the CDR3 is TGTGCCTGGAGTACCCAGGGTGGGATGGTGTCCTACGAGCAGTACTTC.

The CDR3 DNA reads as TGTGCCAGCAGCATTGGACAAGGGATCAAACTGTTTTTT. Encoded protein: CASSIGQGIKLFF. The genes are TRBV7-9 and TRBJ1-4; D may be TRBD1 (5 bases). The ends were cut back, 5 bases at V and 11 bases at J, with 15 bases in the middle. Looked up from germline, CDR1 is SEHNR and CDR2 is FQNEAQ (reference sequence). This CDR3 is 13 amino acids long.

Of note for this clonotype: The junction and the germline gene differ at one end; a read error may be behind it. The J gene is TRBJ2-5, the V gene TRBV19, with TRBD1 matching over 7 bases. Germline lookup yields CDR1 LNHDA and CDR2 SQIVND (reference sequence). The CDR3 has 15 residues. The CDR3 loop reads CAISIEGTSRGPKYF. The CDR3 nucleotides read TGTGCCATTAGTATAGAGGGGACATCGAGGGGGCCCAAGTACTTC.

The CDR3 loop is CASSRDSGSRSYEQYF. CDR3 DNA: TGTGCCAGCAGCCGAGACAGCGGGAGTCGCTCCTACGAGCAGTACTTC. This chain joins TRBV4-2 and TRBJ2-7, with 8 bases lining up with TRBD2. Germline lookup yields CDR1 LGHNA and CDR2 YNFKEQ. With 4 bases clipped from V and 0 bases from J, the junction kept 8 bases outside the gene matches. The CDR3 spans 16 residues.

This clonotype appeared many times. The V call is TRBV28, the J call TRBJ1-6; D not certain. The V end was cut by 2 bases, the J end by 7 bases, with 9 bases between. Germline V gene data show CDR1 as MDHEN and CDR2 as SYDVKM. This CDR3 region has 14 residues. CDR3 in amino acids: CASSLPGVNSPLHF. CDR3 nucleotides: TGTGCCAGCAGTTTACCTGGGGTCAATTCACCCCTCCACTTT. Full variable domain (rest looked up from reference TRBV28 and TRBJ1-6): DVKVTQSSRYLVKRTGEKVFLECVQDMDHENMFWYRQDPGLGLRLIYFSYDVKMKEKGDIPEGYSVSREKKERFSLILESASTNQTSMYLCASSLPGVNSPLHFGNGTRLTVT.

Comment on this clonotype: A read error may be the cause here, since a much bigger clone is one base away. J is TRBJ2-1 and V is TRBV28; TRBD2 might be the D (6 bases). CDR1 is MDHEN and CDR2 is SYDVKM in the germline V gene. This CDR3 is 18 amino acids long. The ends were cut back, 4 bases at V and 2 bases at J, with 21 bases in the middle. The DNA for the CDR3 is TGTGCCAGCAGTTCCCTCGTCGGGACTGCCAGGGCCTACAATGAGCAGTTCTTC. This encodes CASSSLVGTARAYNEQFF.

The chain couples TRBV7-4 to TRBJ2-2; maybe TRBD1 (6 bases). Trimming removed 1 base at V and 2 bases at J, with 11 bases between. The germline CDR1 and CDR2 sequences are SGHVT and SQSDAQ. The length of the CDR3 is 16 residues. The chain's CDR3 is CASSLVGTLNTGELFF. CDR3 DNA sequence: TGTGCCAGCAGCTTAGTAGGGACACTTAACACCGGGGAGCTGTTTTTT.